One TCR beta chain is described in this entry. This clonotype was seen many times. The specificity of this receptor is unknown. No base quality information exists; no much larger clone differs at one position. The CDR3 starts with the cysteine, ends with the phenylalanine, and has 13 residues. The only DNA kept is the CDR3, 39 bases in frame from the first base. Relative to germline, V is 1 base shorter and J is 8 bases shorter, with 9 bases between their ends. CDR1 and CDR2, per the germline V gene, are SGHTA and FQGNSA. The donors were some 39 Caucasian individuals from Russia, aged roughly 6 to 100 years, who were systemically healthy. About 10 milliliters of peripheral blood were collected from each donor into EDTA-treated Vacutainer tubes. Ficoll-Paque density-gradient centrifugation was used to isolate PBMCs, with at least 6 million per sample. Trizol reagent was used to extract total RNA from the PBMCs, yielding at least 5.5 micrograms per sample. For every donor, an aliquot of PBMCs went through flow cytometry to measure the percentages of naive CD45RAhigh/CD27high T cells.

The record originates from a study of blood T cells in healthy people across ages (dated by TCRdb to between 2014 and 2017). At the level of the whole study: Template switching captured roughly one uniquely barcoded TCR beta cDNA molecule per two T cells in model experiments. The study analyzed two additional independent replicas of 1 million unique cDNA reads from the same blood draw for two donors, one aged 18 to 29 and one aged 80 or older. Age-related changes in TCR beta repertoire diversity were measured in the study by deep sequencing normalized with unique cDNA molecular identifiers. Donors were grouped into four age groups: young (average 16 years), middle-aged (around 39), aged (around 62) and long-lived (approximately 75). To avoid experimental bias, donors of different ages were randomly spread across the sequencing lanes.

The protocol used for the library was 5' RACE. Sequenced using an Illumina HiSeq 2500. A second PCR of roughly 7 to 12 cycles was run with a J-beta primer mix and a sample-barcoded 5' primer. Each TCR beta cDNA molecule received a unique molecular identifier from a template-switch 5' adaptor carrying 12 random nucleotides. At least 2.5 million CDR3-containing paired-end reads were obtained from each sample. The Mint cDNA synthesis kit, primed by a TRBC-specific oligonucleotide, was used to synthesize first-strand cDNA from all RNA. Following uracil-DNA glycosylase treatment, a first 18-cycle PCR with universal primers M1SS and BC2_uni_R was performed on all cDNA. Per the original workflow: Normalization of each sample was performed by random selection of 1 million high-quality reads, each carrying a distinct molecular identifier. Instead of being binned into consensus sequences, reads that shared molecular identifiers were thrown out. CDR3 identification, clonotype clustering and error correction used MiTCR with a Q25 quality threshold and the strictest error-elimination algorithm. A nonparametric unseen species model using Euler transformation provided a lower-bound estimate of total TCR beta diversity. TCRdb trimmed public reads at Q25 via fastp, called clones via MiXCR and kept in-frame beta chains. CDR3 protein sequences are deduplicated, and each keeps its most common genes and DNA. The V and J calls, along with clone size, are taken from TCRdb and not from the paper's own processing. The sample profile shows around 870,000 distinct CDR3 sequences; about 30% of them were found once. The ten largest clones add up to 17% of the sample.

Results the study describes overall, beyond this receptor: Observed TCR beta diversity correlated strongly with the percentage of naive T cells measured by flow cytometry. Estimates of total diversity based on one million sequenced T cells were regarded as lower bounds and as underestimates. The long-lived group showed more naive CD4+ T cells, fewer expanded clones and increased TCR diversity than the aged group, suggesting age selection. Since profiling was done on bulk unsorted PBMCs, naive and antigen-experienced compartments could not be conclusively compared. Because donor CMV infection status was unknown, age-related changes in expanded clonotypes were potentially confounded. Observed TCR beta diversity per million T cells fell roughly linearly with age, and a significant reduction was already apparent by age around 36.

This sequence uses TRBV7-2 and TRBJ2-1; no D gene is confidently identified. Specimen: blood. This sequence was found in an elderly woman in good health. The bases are TGTGCCAGCAGCTTAGTAGTACGGGATGAGCAGTTCTTC. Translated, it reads CASSLVVRDEQFF.